These 18 T cell receptor beta chains came from one sample sequenced in a study of T cells in Graves' hyperthyroidism and ophthalmopathy. Amplified TCR beta CDR3 regions derived from RNA transcripts. HTBI primers drove first-round RT-PCR of the TCR CDR3. TCRdb reprocessed the multiplex PCR reads via MiXCR and lists one record per CDR3 protein. This sample has more than 350,000 distinct CDR3 sequences, with roughly 15% found just once. The material sequenced was blood. These receptors originate from a woman in her fifties or sixties with Graves' ophthalmopathy.

There are many counts of this clonotype. The CDR3 DNA is TGTGCCAGCAGTTTACCGGAGTTTGGCTACACCTTC. Translated: CASSLPEFGYTF. The chain uses TRBV12-3 or TRBV12-4 and TRBJ1-2; no reliable D call. The CDR3 covers 12 residues. V was cut by 2 bases and J by 7 bases, with 8 bases left in between.

J is TRBJ1-2 and V is TRBV15; TRBD1 is a possible D gene (5 bases). Trimming took 5 bases from V and 7 from J, leaving 17 bases between them. The germline V gene encodes CDR1 LNHNV and CDR2 YYDKDF (reference sequence). This CDR3 has 14 residues. The CDR3 DNA is TGTGCCACCAGCTTGGACGGGGGAGGTGGTGGCTACACCTTC. As protein: CATSLDGGGGGYTF.

This clonotype was observed at least ten times. This chain connects TRBV6-1 to TRBJ2-7; TRBD1 matches at 7 bases. The germline V gene encodes CDR1 MNHNS and CDR2 SASEGT. V gave up 5 bases and J gave up 6 bases; unmatched junction bases: 10. The CDR3 spans 14 residues. The CDR3 sequence is CASSPTRTGGEQYF. The CDR3 DNA reads as TGTGCCAGCAGTCCGACCCGGACAGGCGGCGAGCAGTACTTC.

This sequence joins TRBV6-1 and TRBJ2-7; TRBD2 might be the D (6 bases). CDR3 length equals 13 residues. Trimming took 5 bases from V and 6 from J, leaving 14 bases between them. CDR1 MNHNS and CDR2 SASEGT come from the germline V gene. CDR3 amino acids: CASSPGRGGEQYF. As DNA, the CDR3 is TGTGCCAGCAGTCCCGGTCGGGGAGGCGAGCAGTACTTC.

The sample holds many counts of this clonotype. The chain combines TRBV6-1 with TRBJ1-5, with D hard to call. The V end was cut by 7 bases, the J end by 2 bases, with 9 bases between. CDR1 is MNHNS, CDR2 SASEGT, per germline. CDR3 length: 13 residues. The CDR3 sequence: CASTLDGNQPQHF. CDR3 bases: TGTGCCAGCACCCTAGACGGCAATCAGCCCCAGCATTTT.

This clonotype was recorded many times. This rearrangement joins TRBV18 to TRBJ1-1; D is possibly TRBD1 (5 bases). CDR3 size: 13 residues. Germline values: CDR1 KGHSH, CDR2 LQKENI. Trimming left V 5 bases short and J 2 bases short, with 9 bases between. This CDR3 is CASSATGNTEAFF. In DNA, the CDR3 is TGTGCCAGCTCAGCCACAGGCAACACTGAAGCTTTCTTT.

This clonotype was seen only a few times. The V call is TRBV7-9, the J call TRBJ2-2; D perhaps matches TRBD2 (6 bases). V lost 5 bases, J lost 0 bases, and 13 bases lay in between. CDR1 and CDR2 from the germline V gene are SEHNR and FQNEAQ (reference sequence). There are 16 residues in the CDR3. The CDR3 loop is CASSPEGGTNTGELFF. The CDR3 DNA reads TGTGCCAGCAGCCCAGAGGGAGGCACGAACACCGGGGAGCTGTTTTTT.

This clonotype came up once. Given a much more abundant clone one base away, this may be a read error. J is TRBJ2-7 and V is TRBV30, with 11 bases that match TRBD1. CDR1 and CDR2 (germline): GTSNPN, SVGIG (reference sequence). The CDR3 has 14 residues. The chain's CDR3 is CAGKGDRGSCEQYF. In nucleotides, the CDR3 is TGTGCCGGAAAGGGGGACAGGGGGTCCTGCGAGCAGTACTTC.

This clonotype was recorded at least ten times. This chain links TRBV15 with TRBJ1-1; D unclear. The CDR3 loop spans 15 amino acids. CDR1 is LNHNV, CDR2 YYDKDF, per germline (reference sequence). The V and J ends lost 0 bases and 1 base respectively, with 9 bases between them. CDR3 in amino acids: CATSRDQVSNTEAFF. The CDR3 DNA reads as TGTGCCACCAGCAGAGATCAGGTCTCGAACACTGAAGCTTTCTTT.

This clonotype was picked up many times. V and J are TRBV28 and TRBJ1-5; possibly TRBD1 for D (6 bases). This CDR3 has 14 amino acids. CDR1 and CDR2 from the germline V gene are MDHEN and SYDVKM. The ends were cut back, 6 bases at V and 5 bases at J, with 14 bases in the middle. CDR3 amino acids: CASRLPRGDQPQHF. The CDR3 DNA reads TGTGCCAGCAGGTTACCCAGGGGTGATCAGCCCCAGCATTTT.

This clonotype has more than one count but fewer than ten. This could be a read error, since a much larger clone is one nucleotide away. The conserved phenylalanine or tryptophan is not found at the CDR3 terminus, so this likely reflects a read error. The chain carries TRBV11-2 and TRBJ2-5; D is unresolved. The CDR3 consists of 12 residues. Deletions cut 3 bases from V and 5 bases from J, with 7 bases between. Germline CDR1 and CDR2: SGHAT and FQNNGV. CDR3 region: CASSLTSETQYL. As DNA, the CDR3 is TGTGCCAGCAGCTTGACTTCGGAGACCCAGTACCTC.

This clonotype was seen ten or more times. The CDR3 bases are TGTGCCAGCAGTTTACCCAGCAATCAGCCCCAGCATTTT. It codes for CASSLPSNQPQHF. The V and J genes are TRBV28 and TRBJ1-5; D gene ambiguous. The CDR3 spans 13 residues. Trimming removed 2 bases at V and 1 base at J, with 3 bases between. Germline lookup yields CDR1 MDHEN and CDR2 SYDVKM.

The table lists this clonotype with many counts. J is TRBJ2-3 and V is TRBV27; the D gene is possibly TRBD2 (6 bases). CDR3 length equals 16 residues. Trimming removed 5 bases at V and 0 bases at J, with 15 bases between. Germline-derived CDR1 and CDR2 are MNHEY and SMNVEV (reference sequence). This CDR3 reads CASSILTGVSTDTQYF. CDR3 coding DNA: TGTGCCAGCAGTATTCTGACGGGAGTCAGCACAGATACGCAGTATTTT.

This clonotype was detected ten times or more. The CDR3 sequence: CASSTRTDHEQYF. CDR3 nucleotides: TGTGCCAGCAGTACGAGGACGGATCACGAGCAGTACTTC. The chain joins TRBV12-3 or TRBV12-4 to TRBJ2-7, with D hard to call. This CDR3 is built from 13 residues. Trimming took 5 bases from V and 5 from J, leaving 13 bases between them.

This clonotype was picked up many times. CDR3 protein: CASSKTDTQYF. In nucleotides, the CDR3 is TGTGCCAGCAGTAAAACAGATACGCAGTATTTT. This chain uses TRBV12-3 or TRBV12-4 with TRBJ2-3, with no clear D. This CDR3 has 11 amino acids. V gave up 5 bases and J gave up 3 bases, with 3 bases separating them.

This clonotype appeared a few times. The V and J genes are TRBV7-3 and TRBJ2-2; 8 nucleotides agree with TRBD2. V trimming: 3 bases; J trimming: 3 bases; junction bases outside the gene matches: 3. CDR3 size: 15 residues. CDR1 is SGHTA and CDR2 is FQGTGA in the germline V gene. CDR3 residues: CASSFRGGDTGELFF. As DNA, the CDR3 is TGTGCCAGCAGCTTCCGGGGGGGTGACACCGGGGAGCTGTTTTTT.

This clonotype has at least ten counts. V usage is TRBV5-1 and J usage is TRBJ1-1, with 8 bases matching TRBD1. CDR3 size: 14 residues. Losses at the gene ends were 0 bases for V and 6 bases for J; bases not matched to a gene: 4. Per germline, CDR1 SGHRS and CDR2 YFSETQ. The CDR3 coding sequence is TGCGCCAGCAGCTTGGACAGGGGGAGGTCTGAAGCTTTCTTT. It codes for CASSLDRGRSEAFF.

This clonotype was seen ten or more times. The chain combines TRBV24-1 with TRBJ1-2; no definite D call. The CDR3 runs to 13 residues. Looked up from germline, CDR1 is KGHDR and CDR2 is SFDVKD. V lost 6 bases and J 6 bases, leaving 13 bases between the germline ends. The CDR3 region has the DNA TGTGCCACCAGTCTCGAACGGTTCGATGGCTACACCTTC. Encoded protein: CATSLERFDGYTF.